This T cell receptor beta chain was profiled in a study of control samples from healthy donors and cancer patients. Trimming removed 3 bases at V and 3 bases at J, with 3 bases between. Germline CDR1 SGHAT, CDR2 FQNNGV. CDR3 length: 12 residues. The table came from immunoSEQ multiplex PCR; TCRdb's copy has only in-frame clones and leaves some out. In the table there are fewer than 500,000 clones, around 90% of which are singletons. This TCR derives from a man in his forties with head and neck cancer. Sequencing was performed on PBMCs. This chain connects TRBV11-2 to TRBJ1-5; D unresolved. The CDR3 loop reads CASSFYNQPQHF. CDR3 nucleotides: TGTGCCAGCAGCTTCTACAATCAGCCCCAGCATTTT.